This T cell receptor (beta chain) emerged from a study of shared clonotypes between healthy human individuals. Germline CDR1 is SEHNR and CDR2 is FQNEAQ (reference sequence). After removal of 7 bases from V and 1 base from J, the junction contained 8 bases not matched to a gene. CDR3 length: 18 residues. Libraries were prepared by immunoSEQ multiplex PCR; TCRdb keeps only in-frame clonotypes and omits some of them. The table includes fewer than 800,000 clones, under 95% detected once. Terminally differentiated effector memory CD45RA+ cells were left out of the naive CD8 fraction, which was CD45RO-negative and positively selected for CCR7. Note on this clone: Its antigen is still unknown.

Overall study findings and caveats: Memory subsets generally showed lower estimated richness than naive subsets.

Sequencing used naive CD8+ T cells sorted from blood. V gene TRBV7-9 combines with J gene TRBJ2-2; 14 bases are a match to TRBD2. This sequence was found in a young man in good health. The CDR3 bases are TGTGCCAGCAACTCTCTGGGACTAGCGGGAGTGAACACCGGGGAGCTGTTTTTT. This codes for CASNSLGLAGVNTGELFF.